The next 22 T cell receptor beta chains were all read from a single sample in a study of molecular identifiers for immune sequencing clone quantification. TCRdb re-called the PCR reads through MiXCR, storing one row per CDR3 protein. The sample contains over 65,000 distinct CDR3 sequences, approximately 23% of which appear only once. Sequencing was carried out using naive CD8+ T cells from blood, with Jurkat cell RNA spiked in. Documented subset: FACS-sorted CD8+CD4-CCR7+CD45RA+ naive T cells. These receptors were obtained from a human donor in good health. Some libraries in this study had Jurkat cell RNA spiked in.

This clonotype has at least ten counts. V gene TRBV30 combines with J gene TRBJ2-1, with D tentatively TRBD2 (5 bases). CDR3 length: 14 amino acids. Germline V gives CDR1 GTSNPN, CDR2 SVGIG (reference sequence). Trimming pared 1 base from V and 2 bases from J, leaving 9 bases between. CDR3 bases: TGTGCCTGGAGTGGACTACTTACCTACAATGAGCAGTTCTTC. Translating gives CAWSGLLTYNEQFF.

V and J are TRBV4-3 and TRBJ2-7; the D gene could be TRBD1 or TRBD2 (6 bases each). CDR1 is LGHNA and CDR2 is YSLEER in the germline V gene. This CDR3 comprises 16 residues. Trimming took off 0 bases at V and 3 bases at J, with 15 bases between the two ends. The CDR3 loop is CASSQDRGGQFYEQYF. The DNA for the CDR3 is TGCGCCAGCAGCCAAGATCGGGGAGGACAGTTCTACGAGCAGTACTTC.

This clonotype was seen ten or more times. V is TRBV5-4 and J is TRBJ2-3, with D maybe TRBD2 (6 bases). CDR3 length: 14 residues. V dropped 2 bases and J dropped 3 bases, with 10 bases sitting between them. Germline values: CDR1 SGHNT, CDR2 YYREEE (reference sequence). The CDR3 region is CASSFSGTTDTQYF. The CDR3 DNA sequence: TGTGCCAGCAGCTTTTCCGGGACTACAGATACGCAGTATTTT.

A word on this clonotype: A much larger clone is a single base away; this may be a read error. The chain is built from TRBV27 and TRBJ2-1, with no clear D. The germline V gene has CDR1 MNHEY and CDR2 SMNVEV (reference sequence). V was shortened by 6 bases and J by 5 bases, with 5 bases between the two germline ends. The CDR3 loop spans 11 amino acids. CDR3 DNA sequence: TGTGCCAGCAGCACCAACAATGAGCAGTTCTTC. The encoded protein is CASSTNNEQFF.

This clonotype was seen ten or more times. This sequence joins TRBV20-1 and TRBJ2-7; 8 bases are shared with TRBD1. The CDR3 totals 15 residues. The V gene's germline CDR1 is DFQATT and CDR2 SNEGSKA (reference sequence). V shed 2 bases, J shed 2 bases, and the junction held 8 bases outside the gene matches. CDR3 nucleotides: TGCAGTGCTAGACCTGTGGGGACAGGAGCCTACGAGCAGTACTTC. Protein sequence: CSARPVGTGAYEQYF.

This clonotype was counted many times. CDR3: CASSLGQGNFF. Written as DNA, the CDR3 is TGTGCCAGCAGCTTGGGACAGGGTAACTTCTTT. V usage is TRBV5-6 and J usage is TRBJ1-1; 7 bases fit TRBD1. Germline V gene lookup returns CDR1 SGHDT and CDR2 YYEEEE. V trimming: 0 bases; J trimming: 14 bases; junction bases outside the gene matches: 4. The CDR3 spans 11 residues.

Comment on this clonotype: A read error may explain this, as a much larger clone is one base away. V gene TRBV7-2 combines with J gene TRBJ2-5; D tentatively fits TRBD1 or TRBD2 (5 bases each). The CDR3 length is 16 residues. The V gene's germline CDR1 is SGHTA and CDR2 FQGNSA. The chain's CDR3 is CARSLGVGGLSETQYF. The CDR3 DNA is TGTGCCCGCAGCTTGGGGGTTGGCGGACTGAGCGAGACCCAGTACTTC.

For this clonotype: Given a much more abundant clone one base away, this may be a read error. V gene TRBV13 combines with J gene TRBJ1-2; D is ambiguous. Germline V gene data show CDR1 as PRHDT and CDR2 as FYEKMQ (reference sequence). The CDR3 covers 12 residues. The CDR3 nucleotides are TGTGCCAGCAGCTCGTCTAACCATGGCTACACCTTC. Translated: CASSSSNHGYTF.

Concerning this clonotype itself: A read error may explain this, as a much larger clone is one base away. The V gene is TRBV28, the J gene TRBJ2-3, with 11 nucleotides matching TRBD2. The CDR3 extends over 15 amino acids. J gave up 4 bases and V 5 bases, and 5 bases lay outside the gene matches. Germline V gene data show CDR1 as MDHEN and CDR2 as SYDVKM. CDR3: CASSRELAGADTQYF. CDR3 coding DNA: TGTGCCAGCAGTCGGGAACTAGCGGGAGCAGATACGCAGTATTTT.

This clonotype has ten or more counts. The J gene is TRBJ1-1, the V gene TRBV4-3, with D maybe TRBD1 (5 bases). Germline-derived CDR1 and CDR2 are LGHNA and YSLEER. V was trimmed by 0 bases and J by 2 bases, leaving 10 bases between them. This CDR3 contains 15 residues. The DNA of the CDR3 is TGCGCCAGCAGCCAAGACTGGGGGTCCAACACTGAAGCTTTCTTT. This translates into CASSQDWGSNTEAFF.

The rearrangement links TRBV20-1 to TRBJ2-7; 9 bases match TRBD1. CDR1 is DFQATT, CDR2 SNEGSKA, per germline (reference sequence). V gave up 5 bases and J gave up 4 bases; unmatched junction bases: 15. The CDR3 is made up of 16 amino acids. CDR3 sequence (DNA): TGCAGTGCTCGGCCCCTCGGGACAGGGCCCAGTTACGAGCAGTACTTC. Protein sequence: CSARPLGTGPSYEQYF.

This rearrangement joins TRBV12-3 or TRBV12-4 to TRBJ2-7; a weak D match, TRBD1 (6 bases). The CDR3 spans 15 residues. Deletions cut 6 bases from V and 4 bases from J, with 19 bases between. CDR3 amino acids: CASRVGGSYDYEQYF. CDR3 nucleotide sequence: TGTGCCAGCAGGGTAGGGGGTTCCTACGATTACGAGCAGTACTTC.

The chain combines TRBV20-1 with TRBJ2-7; the match to TRBD2 covers 8 bases. CDR1 is DFQATT and CDR2 is SNEGSKA in the germline V gene (reference sequence). CDR3 length: 13 residues. Unmatched junction bases numbered 1, after V lost 0 bases and J lost 3 bases. DNA of the CDR3: TGCAGTGCTAGAGAAAGCGGGAGCTACGAGCAGTACTTC. This gives the protein CSARESGSYEQYF.

Turning to this clonotype: This may stem from a read error, because a much larger clone lies one nucleotide away. The chain carries TRBV12-3 or TRBV12-4 and TRBJ1-5, with D possibly matching TRBD1 (5 bases). This CDR3 has 14 residues. V was shortened by 0 bases and J by 6 bases, with 9 bases between the two germline ends. The CDR3 spells CASSLAFGGQPQHF. CDR3 nucleotides: TGTGCCAGCAGTTTAGCGTTTGGGGGTCAGCCCCAGCATTTT.

With regard to this clonotype: A much larger clone is a single base away; this may be a read error. This chain uses TRBV7-6 with TRBJ2-7; weak D call: TRBD2 (7 bases). Germline V gene data show CDR1 as SGHVS and CDR2 as FNYEAQ. There are 13 residues in the CDR3. Trimming took 5 bases from V and 7 from J, leaving 15 bases between them. CDR3 sequence (DNA): TGTGCCAGCAGCGTAGGGGGGGGTAAGGAGCAGTACTTC. Protein sequence: CASSVGGGKEQYF.

Concerning this clonotype itself: A much larger clone differs from this one at a single base, so this may be a read error. This likely comes from a read error, as the CDR3 has no conserved phenylalanine or tryptophan at its end. The rearrangement joins TRBV12-3 or TRBV12-4 to TRBJ1-5; D remains ambiguous. The CDR3 totals 13 residues. Trimming pared 4 bases from V and 3 bases from J, leaving 7 bases between. Written as DNA, the CDR3 is TGTGCCAGCAGTTACACGGACAATCAGCCCCAGCATTCT. Translated, it gives CASSYTDNQPQHS.

This clonotype was counted between two and nine times. The CDR3 reads CASSPLRSRLYGYTF. CDR3 nucleotide sequence: TGTGCCAGCAGTCCCCTTAGGTCTCGCCTCTATGGCTACACCTTC. The chain uses TRBV12-3 or TRBV12-4 and TRBJ1-2; no clear D gene. The CDR3 has 15 residues. Trimming took off 5 bases at V and 4 bases at J, with 17 bases between the two ends.

This clonotype was recorded a few times. The chain employs TRBV21-1 and TRBJ2-7; TRBD2, the table's D call, was not compared with the DNA. TRBV21-1 is tagged as a pseudogene. The CDR3 contains 18 residues. The CDR3 region has the DNA TGTGCCAGCAGCAAAGCCGCGGAACTAGCGGGGGGGCCGGACGAGCAGTACTTC. Its protein is CASSKAAELAGGPDEQYF.

The chain couples TRBV7-6 to TRBJ2-5; TRBD2 might be the D (6 bases). The CDR3 contains 13 residues. Germline V gives CDR1 SGHVS, CDR2 FNYEAQ. Between the trimmed V and J ends, which lost 5 bases and 3 bases, there was a span of 10 bases. The CDR3 is CASSTGLEETQYF. CDR3 nucleotide sequence: TGTGCCAGCAGCACGGGACTGGAAGAGACCCAGTACTTC.

For this clonotype: As the CDR3 is not closed by the conserved phenylalanine or tryptophan, this likely results from a read error. This CDR3 is CMLRGENTEAFL. CDR3 DNA sequence: TGTATGCTAAGGGGGGAGAACACTGAAGCTTTCCTT. This sequence joins TRBV30 and TRBJ1-1; weak D call: TRBD1 (6 bases). Per the germline V gene, CDR1 is GTSNPN and CDR2 is SVGIG (reference sequence). The CDR3 runs to 12 residues.

The chain joins TRBV2 to TRBJ2-7, with TRBD2 matching over 8 bases. This CDR3 comprises 14 residues. From germline, CDR1 is SNHLY and CDR2 FYNNEI. Trimming at V came to 8 bases and at J to 0 bases, leaving 6 bases not matched to a gene. The CDR3 protein is CASAGGFTSYEQYF. In DNA form, the CDR3 reads TGTGCCAGCGCGGGGGGCTTCACCTCCTACGAGCAGTACTTC.

This clonotype was picked up many times. The gene calls are TRBV29-1 and TRBJ1-1; D call uncertain. This CDR3 contains 12 residues. V gave up 4 bases and J gave up 3 bases, with 9 bases separating them. CDR1 is SQVTM and CDR2 is ANQGSEA in the germline V gene. The CDR3 nucleotides are TGCAGCGTTGTAGACATCTACACTGAAGCTTTCTTT. Translation: CSVVDIYTEAFF.